Each of the 19 T cell receptor beta chains below was sequenced from the same sample in a study of blood T cell repertoires in COVID-19. The protocol was immunoSEQ multiplex PCR, while the TCRdb copy is restricted to in-frame clones and leaves out a portion. The table includes around 110,000 clones, around four fifths detected once. Material for sequencing was peripheral blood. All receptors derive from a man aged 25-45 years with acute or convalescent COVID-19.

V and J are TRBV2 and TRBJ1-5; a weak D match, TRBD1 (5 bases). The length of the CDR3 is 12 residues. Germline V gives CDR1 SNHLY, CDR2 FYNNEI. Trimming stripped 7 bases from V and 7 bases from J, with 11 bases between. The CDR3 loop reads CASKWEGQPQHF. The CDR3 DNA is TGTGCCAGCAAGTGGGAGGGGCAGCCCCAGCATTTT.

The chain joins TRBV27 to TRBJ1-5; D may be TRBD1 (6 bases). V was cut by 3 bases and J by 4 bases, with 13 bases left in between. There are 15 residues in the CDR3. Germline V lookup: CDR1 MNHEY, CDR2 SMNVEV (reference sequence). The CDR3 DNA reads as TGTGCCAGCAGTTTGAGCCAGGGGCTTAATCAGCCCCAGCATTTT. Its protein product is CASSLSQGLNQPQHF.

The rearrangement joins TRBV7-9 to TRBJ2-7; possible D gene TRBD1, 5 bases. Germline V gene sequence: CDR1 SEHNR, CDR2 FQNEAQ (reference sequence). The CDR3 is made up of 11 amino acids. Trimming shortened V by 11 bases and J by 2 bases, and 10 bases separated the two germline ends. CDR3 sequence reads: CAVQGAYEQYF. The CDR3 DNA is TGTGCCGTACAAGGGGCCTACGAGCAGTACTTC.

The V call is TRBV5-5, the J call TRBJ1-1; D not resolved. V lost 0 bases and J 0 bases, leaving 3 bases between the germline ends. The V gene's germline CDR1 is SGHKS and CDR2 YYEKEE (reference sequence). This CDR3 spans 13 amino acids. CDR3 sequence: CASSLGLNTEAFF. As DNA, the CDR3 is TGTGCCAGCAGCTTGGGGCTGAACACTGAAGCTTTCTTT.

This clone was detected only once. The chain employs TRBV6-4 and TRBJ1-2, with 9 nucleotides matching TRBD1. This CDR3 region has 15 residues. The V segment lost 4 bases and the J segment 0 bases; nucleotides outside the gene matches: 3. The V gene's germline CDR1 is MRHNA and CDR2 SNTAGT. The CDR3 loop reads CASSVWTGANYGYTF. CDR3 nucleotide sequence: TGTGCCAGCAGTGTGTGGACAGGGGCTAACTATGGCTACACCTTC.

The chain uses TRBV15 and TRBJ1-4, with 8 bases lining up with TRBD1. Germline V gene sequence: CDR1 LNHNV, CDR2 YYDKDF (reference sequence). Trimming took 2 bases from V and 8 from J; bases not matched to a gene: 7. The CDR3 loop spans 15 amino acids. CDR3 nucleotide sequence: TGTGCCACCAGCAGATCCCCCACAGGGGGAGAAAAACTGTTTTTT. Encoded protein: CATSRSPTGGEKLFF.

The chain has TRBV18 and TRBJ1-6, with unresolved D. CDR3 length: 12 amino acids. V was clipped by 6 bases and J by 8 bases, with 8 bases between them. Germline CDR1 reads KGHSH; CDR2 reads LQKENI. CDR3 sequence reads: CASSQGDSPLHF. As DNA, the CDR3 is TGTGCCAGCTCCCAAGGAGATTCACCCCTCCACTTT.

This sequence joins TRBV6-5 and TRBJ2-1; D may be TRBD2 (7 bases). Per germline, CDR1 MNHEY and CDR2 SVGAGI. The CDR3 is made up of 15 amino acids. The ends were cut back, 6 bases at V and 0 bases at J, with 12 bases in the middle. CDR3: CASSLADSSYNEQFF. CDR3 nucleotide sequence: TGTGCCAGCAGCCTAGCGGACAGCTCCTACAATGAGCAGTTCTTC.

The chain links TRBV28 to TRBJ2-2, with D maybe TRBD2 (6 bases). Germline V gives CDR1 MDHEN, CDR2 SYDVKM. The CDR3 spans 15 residues. V lost 2 bases and J 2 bases, leaving 9 bases between the germline ends. The CDR3 sequence is CASSLAGSNTGELFF. In DNA form, the CDR3 reads TGTGCCAGCAGTTTAGCGGGATCCAACACCGGGGAGCTGTTTTTT.

This clone was seen more than once but under ten times. The gene calls are TRBV11-2 and TRBJ2-2; 7 nucleotides line up with TRBD2. CDR1 and CDR2 from the germline V gene are SGHAT and FQNNGV. Unmatched junction bases numbered 3, after V lost 2 bases and J lost 3 bases. The CDR3 has 15 residues. CDR3 in DNA: TGTGCCAGCAGCTTATCTAGCGGCTACACCGGGGAGCTGTTTTTT. Protein sequence: CASSLSSGYTGELFF.

J is TRBJ1-2 and V is TRBV29-1; D might be TRBD1 (5 bases). The ends were cut back, 3 bases at V and 3 bases at J, with 11 bases in the middle. The CDR3 totals 13 residues. From germline, CDR1 is SQVTM and CDR2 ANQGSEA. CDR3 DNA sequence: TGCAGCGTTGAGGTTATCAGGGACTATGGCTACACCTTC. It encodes CSVEVIRDYGYTF.

The chain is built from TRBV10-3 and TRBJ1-1, with D unclear. CDR1 and CDR2 from the germline V gene are ENHRY and SYGVKD. Trimming took off 3 bases at V and 1 base at J, with 3 bases between the two ends. This CDR3 contains 12 residues. Written as DNA, the CDR3 is TGTGCCATCAGTGACAGGAACACTGAAGCTTTCTTT. It specifies CAISDRNTEAFF.

The chain uses TRBV7-3 and TRBJ2-2, with a weak D call TRBD2 (5 bases). The CDR3 length is 12 residues. CDR1 and CDR2 from the germline V gene are SGHTA and FQGTGA. Trimming took off 2 bases at V and 7 bases at J, with 5 bases between the two ends. The CDR3 sequence is CASSLAGGELFF. CDR3 nucleotides: TGTGCCAGCAGCTTAGCGGGCGGGGAGCTGTTTTTT.

This sequence joins TRBV6-6 and TRBJ2-5; 8 bases align to TRBD2. V shed 2 bases, J shed 0 bases, and the junction held 5 bases outside the gene matches. The germline V gene has CDR1 MNHNY and CDR2 SVGAGI (reference sequence). This CDR3 region has 16 residues. CDR3: CASSYIVAGYQETQYF. CDR3 nucleotide sequence: TGTGCCAGCAGTTACATCGTAGCGGGGTACCAAGAGACCCAGTACTTC.

The chain joins TRBV7-9 to TRBJ2-5; 14 nucleotides line up with TRBD2. The CDR3 runs 15 residues. The germline CDR1 and CDR2 sequences are SEHNR and FQNEAQ (reference sequence). After removal of 5 bases from V and 3 bases from J, the junction contained 2 bases not matched to a gene. The CDR3 DNA follows: TGTGCCAGCAGCACGGGACTAGCGGGAGAAGAGACCCAGTACTTC. Translating gives CASSTGLAGEETQYF.

This sequence joins TRBV7-3 and TRBJ2-1, with 10 bases that match TRBD2. V lost 6 bases, J lost 0 bases, and 2 bases stayed unmatched. The germline V gene has CDR1 SGHTA and CDR2 FQGTGA. The CDR3 consists of 15 residues. The CDR3 DNA reads TGTGCCAGCAGAGCGGGGGGGAGCTCCTACAATGAGCAGTTCTTC. Protein product: CASRAGGSSYNEQFF.

About this clone: The junction differs from germline at one of its ends, possibly a read error. This chain connects TRBV7-7 to TRBJ2-2; 9 nucleotides match TRBD1. The CDR3 loop spans 15 amino acids. Germline V CDR1 and CDR2: SSHAT, FNYEAQ (reference sequence). The CDR3 loop reads CASSPGTGITGELFF. CDR3 DNA sequence: TGTGCTAGCAGCCCCGGGACAGGGATCACCGGGGAGCTGTTTTTT.

The V gene is TRBV18, the J gene TRBJ2-1; possibly TRBD2 for D (6 bases). Germline V gives CDR1 KGHSH, CDR2 LQKENI. The CDR3 is made up of 17 amino acids. Deletions cut 2 bases from V and 9 bases from J, with 23 bases between. The CDR3 loop is CASSPFVGRERWVEQFF. For the CDR3, the DNA is TGTGCCAGCTCACCATTCGTTGGGCGGGAACGCTGGGTTGAGCAGTTCTTC.

V and J are TRBV30 and TRBJ2-4; D might be TRBD2 (5 bases). The CDR3 has 14 amino acids. V was clipped by 1 base and J by 0 bases, with 7 bases between them. CDR1 is GTSNPN, CDR2 SVGIG, per germline (reference sequence). CDR3 residues: CAWSAGLAKNIQYF. As DNA, the CDR3 is TGTGCCTGGAGTGCAGGACTAGCCAAAAACATTCAGTACTTC.